The rows below give T cell receptor beta chains drawn from one sample of a study of blood T cell repertoires in COVID-19. The data were produced by immunoSEQ multiplex PCR, yet TCRdb's version contains in-frame clones alone and is incomplete. The table lists a few hundred thousand clones, around nine tenths of them singletons. The sample consisted of peripheral blood. The receptor set was obtained from a woman between 65 and 79 years old with COVID-19, enrolled during active disease. Both conserved end residues are part of each CDR3. Fields, in order: V gene, D gene, clone size, J gene, CDR3 DNA, CDR3 protein. D genes are given only for firm matches. Some rows mark clone size as missing; the rest say once, few, many or name a class of expanded clone.

TRBV19	TRBD1	-	TRBJ1-1	TGTGCCAGTAGTATAGATAGGCCAGGGGGTGACACTGAAGCTTTCTTT	CASSIDRPGGDTEAFF
TRBV5-6	-	-	TRBJ2-3	TGTGCCAGCAGCAGGAATCGGGGGGATACGCAGTATTTT	CASSRNRGDTQYF
TRBV7-8	-	-	TRBJ1-6	TGTGCCAGCAGCACCAACAGGGTTTCACCCCTCCACTTT	CASSTNRVSPLHF
TRBV5-6	-	-	TRBJ1-2	TGTGCCAGCAGCCCCCCAGGGCACTATGGCTACACCTTC	CASSPPGHYGYTF
TRBV5-1	TRBD2	-	TRBJ2-3	TGCGCCAGCTTCCCATCCTCGCGGGAGGGCCGGACAGATACGCAGTATTTT	CASFPSSREGRTDTQYF
TRBV12-3/TRBV12-4	-	-	TRBJ2-7	TGTGCCAGCAAGCGGACAGACACCTACGAGCAGTACTTC	CASKRTDTYEQYF
TRBV1	-	-	TRBJ2-1	TGCACCAGCAGCCAAGATTCTAGCGGGAGAGGTACGCTCAATGAGCAGTTCTTC	CTSSQDSSGRGTLNEQFF
TRBV7-7	TRBD2	-	TRBJ2-7	TGTGCTAGCAGCTTAGAAGCGGGGAGCTCCTACGAGCAGTACTTC	CASSLEAGSSYEQYF
TRBV19	-	-	TRBJ1-1	TGTGCCAGTAGTATAACAGCCCTGAACACTGAAGCTTTCTTT	CASSITALNTEAFF
TRBV19	-	-	TRBJ1-1	TGTGCCCCCCTAGGCACGGGGAGTATGAACACTGAAGCTTTCTTT	CAPLGTGSMNTEAFF
TRBV28	TRBD1	-	TRBJ2-7	TGTGCCAGCAGTTTATCCACAGGGGACTCCTACGAGCAGTACTTC	CASSLSTGDSYEQYF
TRBV12-3/TRBV12-4	-	-	TRBJ1-2	TGTGCCAGCAGTTTAGCGTCCGGTGGCTACACCTTC	CASSLASGGYTF
TRBV7-6	TRBD1	-	TRBJ2-1	TGTGCCAGCAGCCGCACCAGACAGGGATATGAGCAGTTCTTC	CASSRTRQGYEQFF
TRBV29-1	TRBD2	once	TRBJ2-1	TGCAGCGTTGGATGGCTAGCGGGCTACAATGAGCAGTTCTTC	CSVGWLAGYNEQFF
TRBV7-3	-	-	TRBJ2-1	TGTGCCAGCAGCTCCCCGGGATTGGAATACAATGAGCAGTTCTTC	CASSSPGLEYNEQFF
TRBV29-1	TRBD1	-	TRBJ2-2	TGCAGCGTCTCGACAGGGCTTTCGAACACCGGGGAGCTGTTTTTT	CSVSTGLSNTGELFF
TRBV7-6	TRBD1	-	TRBJ2-7	TGTGCCAGCAGCGATCCGACAGGGGGACACTACGAGCAGTACTTC	CASSDPTGGHYEQYF
TRBV30	-	few	TRBJ1-1	TGTGCCTGGAGTGTAAACATTCACACTGAAGCTTTCTTT	CAWSVNIHTEAFF
TRBV19	TRBD1	-	TRBJ2-7	TGTGCCAGTAGTATACAGGGGGCTTCGTACGAGCAGTACTTC	CASSIQGASYEQYF
TRBV6-4	TRBD2	-	TRBJ2-5	TGTGCCAGCAATCGGGGGACTAGCGGGAGGCCAGGGGAGACCCAGTACTTC	CASNRGTSGRPGETQYF
TRBV4-1	TRBD1	-	TRBJ1-4	TGCGCCAGCAGCCAGAGACACAGGGGACAGGTAGCTGAAAAACTGTTTTTT	CASSQRHRGQVAEKLFF
TRBV30	TRBD2	-	TRBJ2-2	TGTGCCTGGAAGGGGACTAGCGGGAGCACCGGGGAGCTGTTTTTT	CAWKGTSGSTGELFF
TRBV5-4	-	-	TRBJ2-2	TGTGCCAGCAGCTTGGGGGGACTGAACACCGGGGAGCTGTTTTTT	CASSLGGLNTGELFF
TRBV11-2	TRBD1	-	TRBJ2-3	TGTGCCAGCAGCTTGAACCGGGACAGAAGCACAGATACGCAGTATTTT	CASSLNRDRSTDTQYF
TRBV5-1	TRBD2	-	TRBJ2-7	TGCGCCAGCCGGGGGGACCTTTACGAGCAGTACTTC	CASRGDLYEQYF
TRBV9	TRBD2	-	TRBJ2-7	TGTGCCAGCAGCGTAGCCCCTTCGGGGGGAACCTACGAGCAGTACTTC	CASSVAPSGGTYEQYF
TRBV5-1	TRBD1	-	TRBJ1-2	TGCGCCAGCAGACCTCGACAGGGTGCCTATGGCTACACCTTC	CASRPRQGAYGYTF
TRBV7-8	-	-	TRBJ1-5	TGTGCCAGCAGCTTTTCGATGTCGGGGATCAATCAGCCCCAGCATTTT	CASSFSMSGINQPQHF
TRBV6-6	TRBD2	-	TRBJ2-3	TGTGCCAGCAGTTACCCCGGGCGGGAGGGCCCAGATACGCAGTATTTT	CASSYPGREGPDTQYF
TRBV5-1	-	-	TRBJ2-7	TGCGCCAGCAGCTCGACTAGCTACGAGCAGTACTTC	CASSSTSYEQYF
TRBV24-1	TRBD1	-	TRBJ2-3	TGTGCCACCAGTGAAACAGGGGCGGGCACAGATACGCAGTATTTT	CATSETGAGTDTQYF
TRBV15	-	-	TRBJ2-1	TGTGCCACCAGCAGAGATCTCTCTTCGTTCGCGGGACGAGGCAATGAGCAGTTCTTC	CATSRDLSSFAGRGNEQFF
TRBV28	-	-	TRBJ1-5	TGTGCCAGCAGTCCCCACCAGGCCTATAGCAATCAGCCCCAGCATTTT	CASSPHQAYSNQPQHF
TRBV4-3	-	-	TRBJ2-2	TGCGCCAGCAGCCAAGACGGCGGGGAGCTGTTTTTT	CASSQDGGELFF
TRBV7-9	TRBD2	-	TRBJ2-7	TGTGCCAGCAGCCCGACTAGCGGCGTCTACGAGCAGTACTTC	CASSPTSGVYEQYF